A single sample gave rise to the 21 T cell receptor beta chains below, sequenced in a study of blood T cells in healthy people across ages. Combining a sample-barcoded 5' primer with a J-beta primer mix, a second PCR ran for 7 to 11 cycles. TCRdb itself ran the 5' RACE reads through MiXCR, one entry per CDR3 protein. The data show approximately 770,000 distinct CDR3 sequences, roughly 64% seen once. The sequencing input was blood. The receptors were sampled from a man aged 30-40 years in good health.

This chain uses TRBV20-1 with TRBJ2-2, with 11 bases fitting TRBD2. The germline V gene has CDR1 DFQATT and CDR2 SNEGSKA (reference sequence). CDR3 length equals 14 residues. V trimming: 6 bases; J trimming: 4 bases; junction bases outside the gene matches: 4. CDR3 protein: CSAHSGRATGELFF. The CDR3 bases are TGCAGTGCCCATAGCGGGAGGGCCACCGGGGAGCTGTTTTTT.

This clonotype turned up a few times. The rearrangement uses TRBV24-1 and TRBJ2-1; D possibly matches TRBD1 or TRBD2 (6 bases each). V lost 2 bases, J lost 15 bases, and 16 bases lay in between. Per the germline V gene, CDR1 is KGHDR and CDR2 is SFDVKD. The CDR3 sequence is 13 residues long. CDR3 nucleotide sequence: TGTGCCACCAGTGATTCCCCAGGGGAGGATCTGTTCTTC. Protein sequence: CATSDSPGEDLFF.

The DNA of the CDR3 is TGTGCCAGCTCCTCCCATTCCCTGGACTACAATGAGCAGTACTTC. Translation gives CASSSHSLDYNEQYF. V usage is TRBV6-2 or TRBV6-3 and J usage is TRBJ2-5; tentative D call: TRBD2 (6 bases). Germline V gene data show CDR1 as MNHEY and CDR2 as SVGEGT. The CDR3 is 15 amino acids. V lost 8 bases and J 11 bases, leaving 27 bases between the germline ends.

The V call is TRBV28, the J call TRBJ2-1, with TRBD2 matching 7 bases. J lost 10 bases, V lost 3 bases, and 18 bases had no gene match. CDR3 length: 17 amino acids. Germline V gene lookup returns CDR1 MDHEN and CDR2 SYDVKM. The CDR3 here is CASSFEAGVRGNLEQFF. As DNA, the CDR3 is TGTGCCAGCAGTTTTGAGGCGGGAGTTAGGGGTAACTTGGAGCAGTTCTTC.

With respect to this clonotype: With a much larger clone just one base away, this may be a read error. The chain uses TRBV27 and TRBJ2-7; D possibly matches TRBD1 or TRBD2 (5 bases each). Germline V gene data show CDR1 as MNHEY and CDR2 as SMNVEV (reference sequence). This CDR3 region has 14 residues. Here the CDR3 DNA reads TGTGCCTGCAGTTCGAGGGCAGGGTTGGGGGAGCAGTACTTC. This gives the protein CACSSRAGLGEQYF.

V usage is TRBV30 and J usage is TRBJ2-4; possibly TRBD2 for D (5 bases). V lost 2 bases, J lost 15 bases, and 11 bases lay in between. The CDR3 sequence is 10 residues long. CDR1 GTSNPN and CDR2 SVGIG come from the germline V gene (reference sequence). CDR3 residues: CAWSKRDLYF. The CDR3 nucleotides are TGTGCCTGGAGTAAGAGGGATTTGTACTTC.

The chain couples TRBV6-1 to TRBJ2-5; TRBD1 agrees at 9 bases. The length of the CDR3 is 17 residues. Unmatched junction bases numbered 15, after V lost 6 bases and J lost 4 bases. CDR1 MNHNS and CDR2 SASEGT come from the germline V gene. Here the CDR3 reads CASSLGCKGQGGETQYF. The CDR3 region has the DNA TGTGCCAGCAGCCTCGGTTGTAAGGGACAGGGAGGAGAGACCCAGTACTTC.

Only a few counts were recorded for this clonotype. The rearrangement uses TRBV5-1 and TRBJ2-7, with D possibly called TRBD1 or TRBD2 (5 bases each). The V gene's germline CDR1 is SGHRS and CDR2 YFSETQ. The CDR3 extends over 14 amino acids. Trimming removed 4 bases from V and 6 bases from J, with 17 bases in between. As DNA, the CDR3 is TGCGCCAGCAGCACCGGGTCTGGGGGAATCGAGCAGTACTTC. As protein: CASSTGSGGIEQYF.

The V and J genes are TRBV28 and TRBJ2-5; TRBD2 is a possible D gene (5 bases). The DNA end is more similar to TRBJ2-7, so the J call may be wrong. Germline V gene data show CDR1 as MDHEN and CDR2 as SYDVKM. The CDR3 runs to 15 residues. CDR3 region: CASSLGRMPSHEQYF. CDR3 DNA: TGTGCCAGCAGTTTAGGTCGGATGCCTAGCCACGAGCAGTACTTC.

This chain links TRBV2 with TRBJ2-3; 13 bases line up with TRBD2. Germline CDR1 and CDR2: SNHLY and FYNNEI. V gave up 5 bases and J gave up 2 bases; unmatched junction bases: 4. This CDR3 has 16 residues. The CDR3 coding sequence is TGTGCCAGCAGTCTCGGACTAGCGGGAGCCACAGATACGCAGTATTTT. It specifies CASSLGLAGATDTQYF. The entire variable domain, with the rest obtained from reference TRBV2 and TRBJ2-3, is as follows: EPEVTQTPSHQVTQMGQEVILRCVPISNHLYFYWYRQILGQKVEFLVSFYNNEISEKSEIFDDQFSVERPDGSNFTLKIRSTKLEDSAMYFCASSLGLAGATDTQYFGPGTRLTVL.

This clonotype was recorded a few times. The gene calls are TRBV29-1 and TRBJ2-1; D is undetermined. From germline, CDR1 is SQVTM and CDR2 ANQGSEA. This CDR3 contains 15 residues. V gave up 0 bases and J gave up 8 bases, with 17 bases separating them. The CDR3 is CSVEDNLGFDDEQFF. DNA for the CDR3: TGCAGCGTTGAAGATAACCTGGGTTTTGACGATGAGCAGTTCTTC.

To note about this clonotype: The junction does not match germline at one end; this may be a read error. This chain joins TRBV7-9 and TRBJ1-2; a weak D match, TRBD1 (5 bases). Germline V gene data show CDR1 as SEHNR and CDR2 as FQNEAQ (reference sequence). This CDR3 is built from 13 residues. The DNA of the CDR3 is TGTGCCAGCAGCGTAGCAGGGTCCGCTGGCTACACCTTC. It yields the protein CASSVAGSAGYTF.

This clonotype has more than one count but fewer than ten. This chain connects TRBV3-1 to TRBJ1-2; 8 positions match TRBD1. The CDR3 sequence is 15 residues long. CDR1 and CDR2 from the germline V gene are LGHDT and YNNKEL (reference sequence). V shed 4 bases and J 8 bases; nucleotides not matched to a gene: 12. The CDR3 DNA reads TGTGCCAGCAGCCCAGACGCCCGGACAGGGAACGGCTACACCTTC. Its translation is CASSPDARTGNGYTF.

The count of this clonotype is one. The chain has TRBV27 and TRBJ1-2, with TRBD1 identical over 7 bases. Germline V gene lookup returns CDR1 MNHEY and CDR2 SMNVEV (reference sequence). The CDR3 loop spans 15 amino acids. The junction had 13 bases not matched to a gene; V was cut back by 5 bases and J by 7 bases. The CDR3 DNA sequence: TGTGCCAGCAGTGCAAACCCCGACAGGGTGGGTGGCTACACCTTC. Encoded protein: CASSANPDRVGGYTF.

This clonotype was observed a single time. The rearrangement uses TRBV12-3 or TRBV12-4 and TRBJ2-1; TRBD2 might be the D (5 bases). The J call may not be correct, given that the DNA end is closer to TRBJ2-7. The CDR3 contains 14 residues. CDR3 amino acids: CASTQTPDAGEQYF. CDR3 bases: TGTGCCAGCACCCAGACCCCAGACGCGGGCGAGCAGTACTTC.

The chain uses TRBV6-1 and TRBJ1-4; unclear D gene. The CDR3 is 15 amino acids. V was cut by 2 bases and J by 10 bases, with 17 bases left in between. Germline lookup yields CDR1 MNHNS and CDR2 SASEGT. The CDR3 DNA sequence: TGTGCCAGCAGTGAATACTACCTCTCGGGAGGAAAACTGTTTTTT. Amino acid sequence: CASSEYYLSGGKLFF.

This clonotype came up once. V and J are TRBV7-3 and TRBJ2-5, with TRBD2 as a possible D gene (5 bases). Trimming left V 5 bases short and J 5 bases short, with 15 bases between. Per germline, CDR1 SGHTA and CDR2 FQGTGA. The CDR3 length is 14 residues. CDR3 in amino acids: CASSLDLGDETQYF. CDR3 in DNA: TGTGCCAGCAGCCTTGACTTGGGAGACGAGACCCAGTACTTC.

The V call is TRBV30, the J call TRBJ2-7, with 12 bases identical to TRBD1. This CDR3 is built from 14 residues. Per germline, CDR1 GTSNPN and CDR2 SVGIG (reference sequence). The V segment lost 4 bases and the J segment 3 bases; nucleotides outside the gene matches: 4. Here the CDR3 reads CAWKGQGANYEQYF. The DNA for the CDR3 is TGTGCCTGGAAGGGACAGGGGGCGAACTACGAGCAGTACTTC. The whole variable domain, filled in from reference TRBV30 and TRBJ2-7, reads SQTIHQWPATLVQPVGSPLSLECTVEGTSNPNLYWYRQAAGRGLQLLFYSVGIGQISSEVPQNLSASRPQDRQFILSSKKLLLSDSGFYLCAWKGQGANYEQYFGPGTRLTVT.

This clonotype was detected once. The chain has TRBV12-3 or TRBV12-4 and TRBJ2-3, with D perhaps matching TRBD1 (6 bases). CDR3 size: 13 residues. V was clipped by 7 bases and J by 4 bases, with 12 bases between them. CDR3 sequence (DNA): TGTGCCAGCACGAGGGGGACGGCAGATACGCAGTATTTT. Its protein product is CASTRGTADTQYF.

This clonotype occurred a few times. The rearrangement uses TRBV9 and TRBJ2-1; 7 positions match TRBD2. Germline V gene data show CDR1 as SGDLS and CDR2 as YYNGEE. The trim removed 0 bases at V and 6 bases at J, leaving 9 bases unmatched. The CDR3 has 16 residues. CDR3 amino acids: CASSVAVAGVFNEQFF. CDR3 nucleotides: TGTGCCAGCAGCGTAGCTGTGGCGGGAGTTTTCAATGAGCAGTTCTTC.

The chain combines TRBV5-1 with TRBJ1-2; the D gene is possibly TRBD1 (6 bases). Trimming left V 4 bases short and J 2 bases short, with 12 bases between. In germline, CDR1 is SGHRS, CDR2 YFSETQ. The CDR3 is 14 residues long. The CDR3 spells CASSGDGTNYGYTF. CDR3 nucleotide sequence: TGCGCCAGCAGCGGGGACGGGACAAACTATGGCTACACCTTC.